The 15 T cell receptor beta chains below come from one sample, sequenced in a study of cytomegalovirus exposure and HLA in healthy donors. It was with 60 Vbeta and 13 Jbeta primers that the PCR ran. Libraries were prepared by immunoSEQ multiplex PCR; TCRdb keeps only in-frame clonotypes and omits some of them. The repertoire holds tens of thousands of clones, approximately 55% seen once, with 6.2% in the top ten. The sequencing sample was made of PBMCs. These receptors were obtained from a middle-aged woman in good health and CMV-seropositive.

This chain uses TRBV5-1 with TRBJ1-2; 8 bases fit TRBD1. CDR1 and CDR2 from the germline V gene are SGHRS and YFSETQ. The CDR3 sequence is 14 residues long. The trim removed 4 bases at V and 4 bases at J, leaving 6 bases unmatched. The CDR3 sequence: CASSDGQGGYGYTF. The CDR3 region has the DNA TGCGCCAGCAGCGACGGACAGGGAGGCTATGGCTACACCTTC.

The V and J genes are TRBV9 and TRBJ1-5; possible D gene TRBD1, 6 bases. The germline V and J ends were trimmed by 0 bases and 5 bases, with 15 bases remaining between them. The germline V gene encodes CDR1 SGDLS and CDR2 YYNGEE. The CDR3 is 16 residues long. Here the CDR3 DNA reads TGTGCCAGCAGCGTAGGAAACCCAGGGGACGATCAGCCCCAGCATTTT. This encodes CASSVGNPGDDQPQHF.

This chain uses TRBV4-1 with TRBJ2-7; 8 positions agree with TRBD1. J gave up 0 bases and V 1 base, and 11 bases lay outside the gene matches. In germline, CDR1 is MGHRA, CDR2 YSYEKL. This CDR3 spans 18 amino acids. CDR3 residues: CASSQGSTGAPSSYEQYF. The CDR3 DNA sequence: TGCGCCAGCAGCCAAGGTTCGACAGGGGCCCCTTCCTCCTACGAGCAGTACTTC.

This clone was detected only a few times. This chain uses TRBV19 with TRBJ2-1, with 7 bases fitting TRBD2. J was trimmed by 0 bases and V by 9 bases; bases with no gene match: 11. Germline assignment: CDR1 LNHDA and CDR2 SQIVND (reference sequence). The length of the CDR3 is 16 residues. The CDR3 DNA reads as TGTGCCAGCCAAAGGTCGGGACTAAGCTCCTACAATGAGCAGTTCTTC. It specifies CASQRSGLSSYNEQFF.

Ten or more counts support this clone. The chain recombines TRBV6-1 with TRBJ1-5; maybe TRBD1 (6 bases). This CDR3 is built from 18 residues. V was shortened by 0 bases and J by 4 bases, with 19 bases between the two germline ends. CDR1 and CDR2 (germline): MNHNS, SASEGT. In DNA, the CDR3 is TGTGCCAGCAGTGAAGCCCTAGCAGCGCAGGGGTTTAATCAGCCCCAGCATTTT. It codes for CASSEALAAQGFNQPQHF.

The V and J genes are TRBV28 and TRBJ1-2, with D possibly TRBD1 on 6 matching bases. Germline CDR1 MDHEN, CDR2 SYDVKM. Trimming pared 3 bases from V and 7 bases from J, leaving 18 bases between. This CDR3 is built from 15 residues. In nucleotides, the CDR3 is TGTGCCAGCAGTTTGTATACAGGGAACTATCTTGGCTACACCTTC. It translates to CASSLYTGNYLGYTF.

The CDR3 region has the DNA TGCGCCAGCAGCCAGGCGACAGACCCCTCTCTTCCCCTCCACTTT. Translating it yields CASSQATDPSLPLHF. The V gene is TRBV4-1, the J gene TRBJ1-6; tentative D call: TRBD1 (5 bases). Germline V gene lookup returns CDR1 MGHRA and CDR2 YSYEKL. With 3 bases removed from V and 13 bases from J, the gap between germline ends came to 19 bases. The CDR3 is 15 amino acids.

The V call is TRBV4-1, the J call TRBJ2-7; 8 nucleotides align to TRBD1. The V segment lost 2 bases and the J segment 6 bases; nucleotides outside the gene matches: 6. Looked up from germline, CDR1 is MGHRA and CDR2 is YSYEKL. The CDR3 contains 14 residues. Here the CDR3 DNA reads TGCGCCAGCAGCCAAACCGACAGGGGTCGCGAGCAGTACTTC. Translation gives CASSQTDRGREQYF.

The chain links TRBV4-2 to TRBJ2-7; possible D gene TRBD2, 6 bases. The germline V gene encodes CDR1 LGHNA and CDR2 YNFKEQ. This CDR3 is built from 17 residues. V was pared by 0 bases and J by 0 bases, with 15 bases between. The CDR3 region has the DNA TGTGCCAGCAGCCAAGACTGGGGACTCCCGAGCTCCTACGAGCAGTACTTC. As protein: CASSQDWGLPSSYEQYF.

The chain employs TRBV4-2 and TRBJ2-3; no clear D. The germline V and J ends were trimmed by 0 bases and 1 base, with 8 bases remaining between them. CDR3 length: 15 residues. Germline V CDR1 and CDR2: LGHNA, YNFKEQ. CDR3 loop: CASSQDRGRTDTQYF. In DNA form, the CDR3 reads TGTGCCAGCAGCCAAGATCGTGGCCGCACAGATACGCAGTATTTT.

The V and J genes are TRBV5-4 and TRBJ2-6; 7 nucleotides match TRBD1. The CDR3 extends over 17 amino acids. CDR1 and CDR2 (germline): SGHNT, YYREEE (reference sequence). J lost 2 bases, V lost 0 bases, and 5 bases had no gene match. Here the CDR3 reads CASSLGGGQAGANVLTF. The CDR3 DNA reads TGTGCCAGCAGCTTGGGGGGTGGACAGGCTGGGGCCAACGTCCTGACTTTC. The full variable domain, its missing parts supplied by reference TRBV5-4 and TRBJ2-6, is ETGVTQSPTHLIKTRGQQVTLRCSSQSGHNTVSWYQQALGQGPQFIFQYYREEENGRGNFPPRFSGLQFPNYSSELNVNALELDDSALYLCASSLGGGQAGANVLTFGAGSRLTVL.

The CDR3 DNA reads as TGCGCCAGCTCCGCTAGCGGGATGGGGCCCCTCTACGAGCAGTACTTC. Translation: CASSASGMGPLYEQYF. The gene calls are TRBV4-1 and TRBJ2-7; TRBD2 agrees at 9 bases. The CDR3 has 16 amino acids. The ends lost 8 bases at V and 3 bases at J; junction bases unmatched: 14. Germline CDR1 MGHRA, CDR2 YSYEKL.

The chain recombines TRBV30 with TRBJ1-3, with D possibly being TRBD1 (5 bases). Germline CDR1 GTSNPN, CDR2 SVGIG (reference sequence). The V gene lost 2 bases and the J gene lost 4 bases, with 9 bases spanning the gap. The length of the CDR3 is 13 residues. The CDR3, as DNA: TGTGCCTGGAGTTGGGGGGGAGGAAACACCATATATTTT. It specifies CAWSWGGGNTIYF.

The rearrangement links TRBV6-5 to TRBJ1-6, with 9 bases fitting TRBD1. The length of the CDR3 is 15 residues. Germline CDR1 MNHEY, CDR2 SVGAGI. The J segment lost 8 bases and the V segment lost 4 bases, leaving 6 bases of the junction unmatched. CDR3 DNA: TGTGCCAGCAGTTCCATAGACAGGGGGTATTCACCCCTCCACTTT. It codes for CASSSIDRGYSPLHF.

The J gene is TRBJ2-1, the V gene TRBV11-2, with D tentatively TRBD1 (5 bases). The CDR3 sequence is 13 residues long. Deletions cut 6 bases from V and 0 bases from J, with 6 bases between. Germline V lookup: CDR1 SGHAT, CDR2 FQNNGV. This CDR3 reads CASSRGSYNEQFF. CDR3 bases: TGTGCCAGCAGTAGGGGCTCCTACAATGAGCAGTTCTTC.